These 9 T cell receptor beta chains came from one sample sequenced in a study of Ad26.COV2.S vaccination and SARS-CoV-2 variants. Treatment: over 15 received Ad26.COV2.S at low or high dose, single or two shots; a few received placebo; per-sample allocation not given. Vaccine and placebo recipients were sampled on day 63 after the first injection. Method: immunoSEQ multiplex PCR; TCRdb's copy keeps in-frame clones and lacks some. Here the sample spans hundreds of thousands of clones, about 85% being singletons. The sample in question was peripheral blood, obtained in a trial of Ad26.COV2.S vaccine versus placebo. The receptors derive from a person aged 18-65 years who received the Ad26.COV2.S COVID-19 vaccine or a placebo.

The chain employs TRBV25-1 and TRBJ2-1; the D gene is possibly TRBD1 (6 bases). Germline V lookup: CDR1 MGHDK, CDR2 SYGVNS. Trimming shortened V by 8 bases and J by 4 bases, and 9 bases separated the two germline ends. The CDR3 length is 12 residues. The DNA for the CDR3 is TGTGCCAGCTCGACAGGTTACAATGAGCAGTTCTTC. It yields the protein CASSTGYNEQFF.

The rearrangement uses TRBV7-2 and TRBJ2-2, with 8 bases aligning to TRBD1. With V trimmed by 5 bases and J by 4 bases, 6 bases remained unmatched. The length of the CDR3 is 15 residues. Germline V gives CDR1 SGHTA, CDR2 FQGNSA. The CDR3 sequence: CASSATGVGTGELFF. The CDR3 DNA reads as TGTGCCAGCAGCGCGACAGGGGTAGGCACCGGGGAGCTGTTTTTT.

This clone was picked up one time. The gene calls are TRBV5-4 and TRBJ2-7, with D perhaps being TRBD1 or TRBD2 (5 bases each). The germline V gene has CDR1 SGHNT and CDR2 YYREEE (reference sequence). There are 12 residues in the CDR3. This chain's CDR3 is CGWGGGSYEQYF. In nucleotides, the CDR3 is TGTGGGTGGGGTGGGGGCTCCTACGAGCAGTACTTC.

V usage is TRBV29-1 and J usage is TRBJ1-4; 8 bases fit TRBD1. The CDR3 consists of 13 residues. V dropped 5 bases and J dropped 7; count of bases not matched to a gene: 6. The germline CDR1 and CDR2 sequences are SQVTM and ANQGSEA. The CDR3: CSVTTGVGEKLFF. The CDR3 region has the DNA TGCAGCGTTACGACAGGGGTCGGTGAAAAACTGTTTTTT. Together with reference TRBV29-1 and TRBJ1-4, the CDR3 gives the full variable domain: SAVISQKPSRDICQRGTSLTIQCQVDSQVTMMFWYRQQPGQSLTLIATANQGSEATYESGFVIDKFPISRPNLTFSTLTVSNMSPEDSSIYLCSVTTGVGEKLFFGSGTQLSVL.

The V call is TRBV30, the J call TRBJ2-1; D unclear. Germline values: CDR1 GTSNPN, CDR2 SVGIG (reference sequence). The length of the CDR3 is 13 residues. Trimming removed 4 bases at V and 0 bases at J, with 7 bases between. Here the CDR3 DNA reads TGTGCCTGGACATCGAGCTCCTACAATGAGCAGTTCTTC. Its translation is CAWTSSSYNEQFF.

This clone was counted once. This chain links TRBV28 with TRBJ1-4, with D possibly being TRBD1 (5 bases). CDR1 MDHEN and CDR2 SYDVKM come from the germline V gene. The CDR3 has 15 residues. The germline V and J ends were trimmed by 4 bases and 4 bases, with 13 bases remaining between them. For the CDR3, the DNA is TGTGCCAGCAGTTCGTCGGGACGGATTAATGAAAAACTGTTTTTT. Its protein product is CASSSSGRINEKLFF.

The chain employs TRBV10-1 and TRBJ2-1; 9 bases line up with TRBD1. The CDR3 contains 15 residues. V shed 6 bases, J shed 3 bases, and the junction held 6 bases outside the gene matches. Germline values: CDR1 WNHNN, CDR2 SYGVQD (reference sequence). Here the CDR3 DNA reads TGCGCCAGCAGCTTGGGACAGGGAATCTACAATGAGCAGTTCTTC. Encoded protein: CASSLGQGIYNEQFF.

Turning to this clone: The sample has other DNA sequences that encode this CDR3 too. The chain uses TRBV4-3 and TRBJ2-5; 11 bases agree with TRBD2. The V segment lost 3 bases and the J segment 4 bases; nucleotides outside the gene matches: 1. Germline CDR1 is LGHNA and CDR2 is YSLEER. There are 14 residues in the CDR3. The CDR3 bases are TGCGCCAGCAGCCAGGGGACTAGCGGAGAGACCCAGTACTTC. Its protein is CASSQGTSGETQYF.

The V gene is TRBV27, the J gene TRBJ2-6; D remains unclear. The length of the CDR3 is 18 residues. The ends were cut back, 6 bases at V and 0 bases at J, with 18 bases in the middle. The V gene's germline CDR1 is MNHEY and CDR2 SMNVEV (reference sequence). Here the CDR3 DNA reads TGTGCCAGCAGCCAGAATCGTTGGTTTGACTCTGGGGCCAACGTCCTGACTTTC. It is translated as CASSQNRWFDSGANVLTF. Full variable domain (remainder filled in from reference TRBV27 and TRBJ2-6): EAQVTQNPRYLITVTGKKLTVTCSQNMNHEYMSWYRQDPGLGLRQIYYSMNVEVTDKGDVPEGYKVSRKEKRNFPLILESPSPNQTSLYFCASSQNRWFDSGANVLTFGAGSRLTVL.